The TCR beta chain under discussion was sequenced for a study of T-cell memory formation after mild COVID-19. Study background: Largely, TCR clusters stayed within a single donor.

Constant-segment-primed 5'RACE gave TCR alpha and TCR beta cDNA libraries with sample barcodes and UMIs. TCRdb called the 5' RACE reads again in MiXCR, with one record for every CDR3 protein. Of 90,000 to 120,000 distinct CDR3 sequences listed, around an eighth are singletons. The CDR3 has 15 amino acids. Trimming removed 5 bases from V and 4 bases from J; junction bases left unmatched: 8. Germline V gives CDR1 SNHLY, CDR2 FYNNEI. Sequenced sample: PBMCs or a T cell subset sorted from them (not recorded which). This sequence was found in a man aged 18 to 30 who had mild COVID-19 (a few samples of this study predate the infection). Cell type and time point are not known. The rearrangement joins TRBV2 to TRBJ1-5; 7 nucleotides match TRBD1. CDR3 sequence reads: CASSRDSLGNQPQHF. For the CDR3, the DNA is TGTGCCAGCAGTCGGGACAGTCTGGGGAATCAGCCCCAGCATTTT.